The next 24 T cell receptor beta chains were all read from a single sample in a study of T cells after posttransplantation cyclophosphamide. Libraries were prepared by immunoSEQ multiplex PCR; TCRdb keeps only in-frame clonotypes and omits some of them. The data show about 1,700 clones, around 82% seen once. Input material: CD8+ T cells sorted from bone marrow. These receptors all come from a woman between 45 and 65 years old in good health and a related stem cell transplant donor.

In DNA, the CDR3 is TGTGCCAGCAGTTTATCGGCTCCTATTGCGAGCGGGCCTTCCTACGAGCAGTACTTC. Its translation: CASSLSAPIASGPSYEQYF. The rearrangement links TRBV27 to TRBJ2-7, with a possible D match to TRBD2 (6 bases). The CDR3 sequence is 19 residues long. V was clipped by 0 bases and J by 1 base, with 22 bases between them. CDR1 and CDR2 from the germline V gene are MNHEY and SMNVEV (reference sequence).

This clone occurred a few times. This chain uses TRBV11-2 with TRBJ2-7; the D gene is possibly TRBD1 (6 bases). The V and J ends lost 0 bases and 2 bases respectively, with 11 bases between them. Germline assignment: CDR1 SGHAT and CDR2 FQNNGV. The CDR3 runs 15 residues. CDR3 in DNA: TGTGCCAGCAGCTTAGAAAGGGACACTGCCTACGAGCAGTACTTC. This translates into CASSLERDTAYEQYF.

CDR3 sequence: CASSPGTIYEQYF. CDR3 DNA: TGTGCCAGCAGTCCAGGGACAATCTACGAGCAGTACTTC. This chain links TRBV28 with TRBJ2-7, with a weak D call TRBD1 (6 bases). The V end lost 5 bases, the J end lost 3 bases, and 11 bases lay between the germline ends. The CDR3 consists of 13 residues. CDR1 is MDHEN and CDR2 is SYDVKM in the germline V gene.

This clone was observed a handful of times. J is TRBJ2-1 and V is TRBV10-1; D might be TRBD1 (6 bases). The length of the CDR3 is 16 residues. Germline loops: CDR1 WNHNN, CDR2 SYGVQD (reference sequence). V was clipped by 2 bases and J by 8 bases, with 19 bases between them. The CDR3 DNA sequence: TGCGCCAGCAGTGAGCCTCGGGCAGGGGTGCATGATGAGCAGTTCTTC. It translates to CASSEPRAGVHDEQFF.

This chain joins TRBV29-1 and TRBJ1-1, with TRBD1 matching 7 bases. Germline values: CDR1 SQVTM, CDR2 ANQGSEA. The CDR3 length is 14 residues. V lost 8 bases, J lost 7 bases, and 16 bases stayed unmatched. The CDR3, as DNA: TGCAGCATTCACCCGGACAGGAACGCGAATGAAGCTTTCTTT. It codes for CSIHPDRNANEAFF.

The V and J genes are TRBV27 and TRBJ2-1; perhaps TRBD2 as D (5 bases). V dropped 8 bases and J dropped 4 bases, with 9 bases sitting between them. CDR1 MNHEY and CDR2 SMNVEV come from the germline V gene (reference sequence). The length of the CDR3 is 12 residues. The CDR3 protein is CASLGGYNEQFF. In DNA form, the CDR3 reads TGTGCCAGCCTCGGCGGGTACAATGAGCAGTTCTTC.

The V gene is TRBV6-4, the J gene TRBJ2-5, with TRBD2 matching 13 bases. The J segment lost 5 bases and the V segment lost 6 bases, leaving 6 bases of the junction unmatched. The CDR3 extends over 15 amino acids. Germline loops: CDR1 MRHNA, CDR2 SNTAGT. The CDR3 loop reads CASSKLAGGHETQYF. The CDR3 nucleotides read TGTGCCAGCAGCAAACTAGCGGGGGGGCATGAGACCCAGTACTTC.

V and J are TRBV19 and TRBJ1-5; tentatively, D is TRBD1 (5 bases). CDR3 length: 17 residues. CDR1 is LNHDA, CDR2 SQIVND, per germline (reference sequence). The V end was cut by 9 bases, the J end by 1 base, with 22 bases between. CDR3 coding DNA: TGTGCCAGCGCGGCAGGGTTCGGCCCCGGGAGCAATCAGCCCCAGCATTTT. Amino acid sequence: CASAAGFGPGSNQPQHF.

The rearrangement uses TRBV7-9 and TRBJ2-1, with 8 bases identical to TRBD1. The junction had 14 bases not matched to a gene; V was cut back by 6 bases and J by 4 bases. CDR1 is SEHNR and CDR2 is FQNEAQ in the germline V gene (reference sequence). This CDR3 contains 17 residues. As DNA, the CDR3 is TGTGCCAGCAGTCAAACCCGGACAGGGAGTTTTTACAATGAGCAGTTCTTC. It encodes CASSQTRTGSFYNEQFF.

The rearrangement joins TRBV7-7 to TRBJ2-5, with D unresolved. The CDR3 is 14 residues long. Germline CDR1 and CDR2: SSHAT and FNYEAQ (reference sequence). V was shortened by 1 base and J by 4 bases, with 10 bases between the two germline ends. The CDR3 protein is CASSLGTAVETQYF. The CDR3 DNA reads TGTGCCAGCAGCTTAGGCACAGCCGTAGAGACCCAGTACTTC.

By sample share, this clone is large. V and J are TRBV13 and TRBJ1-1, with 8 bases aligning to TRBD1. The CDR3 totals 14 residues. Germline V lookup: CDR1 PRHDT, CDR2 FYEKMQ (reference sequence). V lost 4 bases, J lost 4 bases, and 5 bases stayed unmatched. The CDR3: CASSYRTGSTEAFF. CDR3 nucleotides: TGTGCCAGCAGCTACCGGACAGGGAGCACTGAAGCTTTCTTT.

The V gene is TRBV6-1, the J gene TRBJ1-5; 7 bases are a match to TRBD1. This CDR3 has 13 residues. Germline trimming cut 8 bases from V and 9 bases from J; bases unmatched to any gene: 10. In germline, CDR1 is MNHNS, CDR2 SASEGT. CDR3 residues: CASELTGMVPQHF. CDR3 sequence (DNA): TGTGCCAGCGAACTGACAGGGATGGTGCCCCAGCATTTT.

Here the CDR3 DNA reads TGTGCCAGCAGTTTGAAGGGGCCTGATACGCAGTATTTT. It is translated as CASSLKGPDTQYF. The genes are TRBV6-5 and TRBJ2-3, with D perhaps TRBD1 (5 bases). The CDR3 has 13 amino acids. The V end was cut by 4 bases, the J end by 6 bases, with 11 bases between. Germline lookup yields CDR1 MNHEY and CDR2 SVGAGI.

This clone is a singleton in its sample. The V and J genes are TRBV10-3 and TRBJ2-1; 8 positions agree with TRBD2. The junction had 7 bases not matched to a gene; V was cut back by 0 bases and J by 6 bases. The CDR3 is 16 residues long. Germline V gene sequence: CDR1 ENHRY, CDR2 SYGVKD. The CDR3 is CAISESPSGSSNEQFF. In DNA, the CDR3 is TGTGCCATCAGTGAGTCTCCCAGCGGGAGTAGCAATGAGCAGTTCTTC.

The chain recombines TRBV18 with TRBJ1-5; D is ambiguous. The CDR3 spans 16 residues. Per the germline V gene, CDR1 is KGHSH and CDR2 is LQKENI. Trimming cost V 3 bases and J 0 bases, with 12 bases left between them. The CDR3 loop is CASSPSRVYSNQPQHF. Here the CDR3 DNA reads TGTGCCAGCTCACCGAGCCGGGTCTATAGCAATCAGCCCCAGCATTTT.

This chain links TRBV9 with TRBJ1-2; 7 bases are shared with TRBD1. CDR3 size: 15 residues. CDR1 and CDR2 (germline): SGDLS, YYNGEE. The V segment lost 3 bases and the J segment 2 bases; nucleotides outside the gene matches: 7. CDR3 amino acids: CASSGPGQSNYGYTF. CDR3 sequence (DNA): TGTGCCAGCAGCGGCCCGGGACAGTCAAACTATGGCTACACCTTC.

The chain couples TRBV28 to TRBJ2-1, with a possible D match to TRBD1 (5 bases). The CDR3 has 17 amino acids. The germline V gene encodes CDR1 MDHEN and CDR2 SYDVKM. Trimming removed 3 bases from V and 8 bases from J, with 23 bases in between. The CDR3, as DNA: TGTGCCAGCAGTTTGGTCGCCGGCCAGGGTTTAATAGATGAGCAGTTCTTC. Translation gives CASSLVAGQGLIDEQFF.

This clone was observed a few times. V gene TRBV27 combines with J gene TRBJ2-7; unclear D gene. Germline V gives CDR1 MNHEY, CDR2 SMNVEV (reference sequence). Trimming pared 2 bases from V and 5 bases from J, leaving 16 bases between. CDR3 length: 15 amino acids. CDR3 sequence reads: CASSLEKPPYDEQYF. The DNA for the CDR3 is TGTGCCAGCAGTTTAGAGAAACCACCTTATGACGAGCAGTACTTC.

The V call is TRBV6-5, the J call TRBJ1-4, with D perhaps TRBD1 (6 bases). Germline CDR1 reads MNHEY; CDR2 reads SVGAGI. There are 15 residues in the CDR3. The germline V and J ends were trimmed by 4 bases and 8 bases, with 17 bases remaining between them. In DNA form, the CDR3 reads TGTGCCAGCAGTTTTACCCGGACAGCCGGGGAAAAACTGTTTTTT. Its translation: CASSFTRTAGEKLFF.

This chain links TRBV27 with TRBJ2-1; TRBD2 matches 10 bases. Germline loops: CDR1 MNHEY, CDR2 SMNVEV (reference sequence). Unmatched junction bases numbered 5, after V lost 6 bases and J lost 12 bases. CDR3 length equals 12 residues. CDR3 sequence (DNA): TGTGCCAGCAGAGCGGGAGGGTCTGGGCAGTTCTTC. This gives the protein CASRAGGSGQFF.

This rearrangement joins TRBV7-3 to TRBJ2-1, with 11 bases aligning to TRBD2. The CDR3 sequence is 16 residues long. J gave up 5 bases and V 5 bases, and 8 bases lay outside the gene matches. CDR1 is SGHTA, CDR2 FQGTGA, per germline. CDR3: CASSIAGTSGNNEQFF. CDR3 sequence (DNA): TGTGCCAGCAGCATTGCCGGGACTAGCGGAAACAATGAGCAGTTCTTC.

The CDR3 DNA reads as TGTGCCAGCAGTGAATGGAGGGTAGGGGGCTTCTATGGCTACACCTTC. As protein: CASSEWRVGGFYGYTF. The rearrangement links TRBV6-1 to TRBJ1-2; 7 bases line up with TRBD1. This CDR3 contains 16 residues. The trim removed 2 bases at V and 4 bases at J, leaving 10 bases unmatched. Germline CDR1 and CDR2: MNHNS and SASEGT.

This clone was detected a few times. The chain links TRBV6-1 to TRBJ2-1; 7 nucleotides match TRBD1. CDR1 is MNHNS and CDR2 is SASEGT in the germline V gene. Trimming took 5 bases from V and 8 from J; bases not matched to a gene: 12. The CDR3 covers 15 residues. DNA of the CDR3: TGTGCCAGCAGTTTGGGACAGCCAGCGCGAGATGAGCAGTTCTTC. The encoded protein is CASSLGQPARDEQFF.

The chain links TRBV25-1 to TRBJ2-5, with 10 bases identical to TRBD1. The CDR3 covers 15 residues. V lost 3 bases, J lost 5 bases, and 6 bases stayed unmatched. Germline V gives CDR1 MGHDK, CDR2 SYGVNS. The CDR3 DNA reads as TGTGCCAGCAGTGAGGTGACAGGGGGCAGGGAGACCCAGTACTTC. It yields the protein CASSEVTGGRETQYF. Full variable domain (remainder filled in from reference TRBV25-1 and TRBJ2-5): EADIYQTPRYLVIGTGKKITLECSQTMGHDKMYWYQQDPGMELHLIHYSYGVNSTEKGDLSSESTVSRIRTEHFPLTLESARPSHTSQYLCASSEVTGGRETQYFGPGTRLLVL.